These 14 T cell receptor beta chains were all obtained from the same sample, sequenced in a study of control samples from healthy donors and cancer patients. Method: immunoSEQ multiplex PCR; TCRdb's copy keeps in-frame clones and lacks some. The sample includes around 100,000 clones, 80% to 95% of them seen just once. Sequencing was carried out using blood. These receptors all stem from a human donor in good health. The donor label of this sample is uncertain.

This chain joins TRBV6-5 and TRBJ1-2; possibly TRBD1 for D (6 bases). From germline, CDR1 is MNHEY and CDR2 SVGAGI. The CDR3 is 14 residues long. Trimming took 0 bases from V and 6 from J, leaving 11 bases between them. The CDR3 sequence is CASSYSGGGHGYTF. As DNA, the CDR3 is TGTGCCAGCAGTTACTCAGGGGGGGGCCATGGCTACACCTTC.

The chain carries TRBV24-1 and TRBJ1-1; D remains ambiguous. V was clipped by 7 bases and J by 0 bases, with 8 bases between them. CDR1 and CDR2 (germline): KGHDR, SFDVKD. The CDR3 runs 13 residues. The CDR3 DNA is TGTGCCACCAGCACAACTCTGAACACTGAAGCTTTCTTT. Translating gives CATSTTLNTEAFF.

Sample share makes this clone medium-sized. The rearrangement joins TRBV25-1 to TRBJ1-2, with D hard to call. CDR3 length: 13 amino acids. Germline lookup yields CDR1 MGHDK and CDR2 SYGVNS. V lost 5 bases, J lost 5 bases, and 12 bases lay in between. CDR3 coding DNA: TGTGCCAGCAGTATCGGCGGTTCATATGGCTACACCTTC. It is translated as CASSIGGSYGYTF.

The V gene is TRBV5-1, the J gene TRBJ2-2; TRBD1 might be the D (5 bases). V was cut by 2 bases and J by 4 bases, with 12 bases left in between. This CDR3 spans 15 amino acids. CDR1 and CDR2 (germline): SGHRS, YFSETQ. DNA of the CDR3: TGCGCCAGCAGCTTTTTAGGGGCTAGCACCGGGGAGCTGTTTTTT. It codes for CASSFLGASTGELFF.

The V and J genes are TRBV2 and TRBJ1-6, with D unclear. This CDR3 is 13 amino acids long. Germline CDR1 SNHLY, CDR2 FYNNEI. Deletions cut 2 bases from V and 7 bases from J, with 6 bases between. CDR3 region: CASSENWNSPLHF. The CDR3 nucleotides are TGTGCCAGCAGTGAAAATTGGAATTCACCCCTCCACTTT. Looking up the rest from reference TRBV2 and TRBJ1-6 gives the full variable domain: EPEVTQTPSHQVTQMGQEVILRCVPISNHLYFYWYRQILGQKVEFLVSFYNNEISEKSEIFDDQFSVERPDGSNFTLKIRSTKLEDSAMYFCASSENWNSPLHFGNGTRLTVT.

The genes are TRBV5-1 and TRBJ1-5, with D tentatively TRBD1 (6 bases). The V end lost 0 bases, the J end lost 2 bases, and 9 bases lay between the germline ends. This CDR3 is built from 15 residues. CDR1 is SGHRS, CDR2 YFSETQ, per germline. The CDR3 loop reads CASSLEAGGNQPQHF. In DNA, the CDR3 is TGCGCCAGCAGCTTGGAGGCAGGGGGCAATCAGCCCCAGCATTTT.

The chain uses TRBV3-1 (or the pseudogene TRBV3-2) and TRBJ2-3, with 9 nucleotides matching TRBD2. CDR3 length: 15 residues. Germline V CDR1 and CDR2: LGHDT, YNNKEL (reference sequence). Losses at the gene ends were 1 base for V and 11 bases for J; bases not matched to a gene: 10. CDR3 region: CASSQARLAAREQYF. For the CDR3, the DNA is TGTGCCAGCAGCCAAGCGAGACTAGCGGCGAGGGAGCAGTATTTT.

The chain recombines TRBV4-1 with TRBJ1-5, with D possibly being TRBD1 (5 bases). Germline V CDR1 and CDR2: MGHRA, YSYEKL. The CDR3 extends over 16 amino acids. V dropped 0 bases and J dropped 7 bases, with 16 bases sitting between them. The CDR3, as DNA: TGCGCCAGCAGCCAAGATCCGGGGACTCAAGGGCAGCCCCAGCATTTT. The encoded protein is CASSQDPGTQGQPQHF.

The V call is TRBV5-4, the J call TRBJ2-3; D is ambiguous. Trimming pared 7 bases from V and 0 bases from J, leaving 6 bases between. Germline V lookup: CDR1 SGHNT, CDR2 YYREEE (reference sequence). This CDR3 has 12 residues. This CDR3 is CASEDSTDTQYF. The CDR3 DNA reads TGTGCCAGCGAGGACAGCACAGATACGCAGTATTTT.

This chain connects TRBV12-5 to TRBJ2-6; tentative D call: TRBD2 (7 bases). Trimming took off 11 bases at V and 0 bases at J, with 29 bases between the two ends. CDR1 and CDR2 (germline): LGHNT, FRNRAP. The CDR3 is 20 residues long. The CDR3 protein is CARGGGARGHLYSGANVLTF. The CDR3 nucleotides read TGTGCTCGGGGTGGGGGGGCCCGGGGACACCTTTACTCTGGGGCCAACGTCCTGACTTTC.

The gene calls are TRBV30 and TRBJ1-3; D is ambiguous. V lost 4 bases and J 0 bases, leaving 7 bases between the germline ends. This CDR3 spans 13 amino acids. The germline CDR1 and CDR2 sequences are GTSNPN and SVGIG (reference sequence). CDR3 protein: CAWKLASGNTIYF. Written as DNA, the CDR3 is TGTGCCTGGAAGTTGGCCTCTGGAAACACCATATATTTT. The whole variable domain, filled in from reference TRBV30 and TRBJ1-3, reads SQTIHQWPATLVQPVGSPLSLECTVEGTSNPNLYWYRQAAGRGLQLLFYSVGIGQISSEVPQNLSASRPQDRQFILSSKKLLLSDSGFYLCAWKLASGNTIYFGEGSWLTVV.

The chain links TRBV6-5 to TRBJ1-2, with 9 nucleotides matching TRBD1. CDR3 length: 12 residues. The V and J ends lost 11 bases and 9 bases, in that order; junction bases with no gene match: 10. Germline CDR1 is MNHEY and CDR2 is SVGAGI. The CDR3 sequence is CASSGTGRSYTF. CDR3 bases: TGTGCCTCCTCCGGGACAGGGAGAAGCTACACCTTC.

This rearrangement joins TRBV19 to TRBJ2-5, with 11 bases matching TRBD2. V lost 5 bases and J lost 5; bases outside the gene matches: 7. This CDR3 spans 15 amino acids. Looked up from germline, CDR1 is LNHDA and CDR2 is SQIVND (reference sequence). The CDR3 region has the DNA TGTGCCAGTAGTTTAGCGGGGGGGACGGGGGAGACCCAGTACTTC. Translation: CASSLAGGTGETQYF.

The V call is TRBV30, the J call TRBJ2-5; D possibly matches TRBD1 or TRBD2 (5 bases each). Trimming shortened V by 4 bases and J by 4 bases, and 16 bases separated the two germline ends. This CDR3 region has 14 residues. Per the germline V gene, CDR1 is GTSNPN and CDR2 is SVGIG (reference sequence). This CDR3 is CAWNLGPVGETQYF. The CDR3 coding sequence is TGTGCCTGGAATTTGGGACCCGTCGGAGAGACCCAGTACTTC. The full variable domain, rest sourced from reference TRBV30 and TRBJ2-5, is SQTIHQWPATLVQPVGSPLSLECTVEGTSNPNLYWYRQAAGRGLQLLFYSVGIGQISSEVPQNLSASRPQDRQFILSSKKLLLSDSGFYLCAWNLGPVGETQYFGPGTRLLVL.